Listed below are T cell receptor beta chains from one sample, sequenced in a study of regulatory T cells in long-lasting Graves disease. A single record per CDR3 protein comes from TCRdb applying MiXCR to the multiplex PCR reads. This sample has about 440,000 distinct CDR3 sequences, with under 15% found just once. Separately, the same data were catalogued under a study of T cells in Graves' hyperthyroidism and ophthalmopathy.

Sequenced here: peripheral blood mononuclear cells (PBMCs), sampled at new diagnosis, from a patient treated with antithyroid drugs. The receptors were sampled from a woman aged 25 to 39 with Graves disease. CDR3s include the opening cysteine and the closing phenylalanine or tryptophan. D genes are given only for firm matches. Clone size is given for some rows only: seen once, a few or many times, or a class if the clone is expanded.

CDR3 DNA: TGTGCCAGCAGTGACTGGGCGGGAGTTAGTACAGATACGCAGTATTTT
CDR3 protein: CASSDWAGVSTDTQYF
clone size: .
V gene: TRBV6-4
J gene: TRBJ2-3
D gene: TRBD2

CDR3 DNA: TGTGCCAGCAGTTACTTGGGGTCTTCTGGAAACACCATATATTTT
CDR3 protein: CASSYLGSSGNTIYF
clone size: few
V gene: TRBV6-5
J gene: TRBJ1-3
D gene: .

CDR3 DNA: TGTGCCTGGTTTGGGGTATCTGGAAACACCATATATTTT
CDR3 protein: CAWFGVSGNTIYF
clone size: few
V gene: TRBV30
J gene: TRBJ1-3
D gene: .

CDR3 DNA: TGCGCCAGCAGTGAGTCCAGCGGACCCTACGAGCAGTACTTC
CDR3 protein: CASSESSGPYEQYF
clone size: many
V gene: TRBV10-1
J gene: TRBJ2-7
D gene: .

CDR3 DNA: TGTGCCAGCAGCCAAGGACGGGGATTACTAGATACGCAGTATTTT
CDR3 protein: CASSQGRGLLDTQYF
clone size: many
V gene: TRBV3-1
J gene: TRBJ2-3
D gene: .

CDR3 DNA: TGTGCCAGCCGACCGCTTTCTAATGAGCAGTTCTTC
CDR3 protein: CASRPLSNEQFF
clone size: few
V gene: TRBV6-1
J gene: TRBJ2-1
D gene: .

CDR3 DNA: TGTGCCAGCAGCCTTACCGGGACAGCGGTCGGGGACACTGAAGCTTTCTTT
CDR3 protein: CASSLTGTAVGDTEAFF
clone size: many
V gene: TRBV4-2
J gene: TRBJ1-1
D gene: TRBD1

CDR3 DNA: TGTGCCAGCAGCCAGGGGGGACTAGCGACAGATACGCAGTATTTT
CDR3 protein: CASSQGGLATDTQYF
clone size: many
V gene: TRBV7-3
J gene: TRBJ2-3
D gene: TRBD2

CDR3 DNA: TGCGCCAGCAGTGAATCTCGGAGGGCGGGTTACGAGCAGTACTTC
CDR3 protein: CASSESRRAGYEQYF
clone size: .
V gene: TRBV10-1
J gene: TRBJ2-7
D gene: .

CDR3 DNA: TGTGCCAGCAGTTACCGCGAAACTTTCACCGGGGAGCTGTTTTTT
CDR3 protein: CASSYRETFTGELFF
clone size: many
V gene: TRBV6-5
J gene: TRBJ2-2
D gene: .

CDR3 DNA: TGCGCCAGCAGCCAAGAGTATACAGGGGAGTGGAACACTGAAGCTTTCTTT
CDR3 protein: CASSQEYTGEWNTEAFF
clone size: many
V gene: TRBV4-1
J gene: TRBJ1-1
D gene: TRBD1

CDR3 DNA: TGTGCCAGCAGTTTGGGTATCGGCGGGAACTACGAGCAGTACTTC
CDR3 protein: CASSLGIGGNYEQYF
clone size: many
V gene: TRBV12-3/TRBV12-4
J gene: TRBJ2-7
D gene: .

CDR3 DNA: TGTGCCTGGAGGACACCTCAGGGCGGTGGCTACACCTTC
CDR3 protein: CAWRTPQGGGYTF
clone size: many
V gene: TRBV30
J gene: TRBJ1-2
D gene: .

CDR3 DNA: TGTGCCAGCAGTTCCGGGACAGATTACAATGAGCAGTTCTTC
CDR3 protein: CASSSGTDYNEQFF
clone size: .
V gene: TRBV12-3/TRBV12-4
J gene: TRBJ2-1
D gene: TRBD1

CDR3 DNA: TGTGCCAGCAGTGAAGACAGTTGGTCACCCCTCCACTTT
CDR3 protein: CASSEDSWSPLHF
clone size: .
V gene: TRBV25-1
J gene: TRBJ1-6
D gene: .

CDR3 DNA: TGCAGCGCTCAAGGGACAGGGCCTGAGACCCAGTACTTC
CDR3 protein: CSAQGTGPETQYF
clone size: many
V gene: TRBV29-1
J gene: TRBJ2-5
D gene: TRBD1

CDR3 DNA: TGCGCCAGCAGCGACGGGACTAGCGGGAGGGCCGACCATGAGCAGTTCTTC
CDR3 protein: CASSDGTSGRADHEQFF
clone size: .
V gene: TRBV10-2
J gene: TRBJ2-1
D gene: TRBD2

CDR3 DNA: TGCAGTGCTAGAGAGGCTAGCGGGGGGAACACCGGGGAGCTGTTTTTT
CDR3 protein: CSAREASGGNTGELFF
clone size: many
V gene: TRBV20-1
J gene: TRBJ2-2
D gene: TRBD2

CDR3 DNA: TGTGCCAGCAGTCCCAGGGCGGGAGTAGCCAATGAGCAGTTCTTC
CDR3 protein: CASSPRAGVANEQFF
clone size: .
V gene: TRBV15
J gene: TRBJ2-1
D gene: TRBD2

CDR3 DNA: TGTGCCTGGGAACGGGGGGGGAATGAAAAACTGTTTTTT
CDR3 protein: CAWERGGNEKLFF
clone size: many
V gene: TRBV30
J gene: TRBJ1-4
D gene: .

CDR3 DNA: TGCGCCAGCAGGGAGGTGCGGGCAGGGAAGGCTTTCTTT
CDR3 protein: CASREVRAGKAFF
clone size: .
V gene: TRBV10-2
J gene: TRBJ1-1
D gene: .

CDR3 DNA: TGTGCCAGTAGGCCAGACAGACTAAATTACGAGCAGTACTTC
CDR3 protein: CASRPDRLNYEQYF
clone size: .
V gene: TRBV19
J gene: TRBJ2-7
D gene: .

CDR3 DNA: TGTGCCAGCAGCACCGGGACAGGGGGCTTCTCTGGAAACACCATATATTTT
CDR3 protein: CASSTGTGGFSGNTIYF
clone size: few
V gene: TRBV7-8
J gene: TRBJ1-3
D gene: TRBD1

CDR3 DNA: TGTGCCAGCAGTTACTCGAGATTGCGGGGACATTACGAGCAGTACTTC
CDR3 protein: CASSYSRLRGHYEQYF
clone size: few
V gene: TRBV6-2/TRBV6-3
J gene: TRBJ2-7
D gene: .

CDR3 DNA: TGTGCCAGCAGCCTCCTCGGCCACTCCTACGAGCAGTACTTC
CDR3 protein: CASSLLGHSYEQYF
clone size: few
V gene: TRBV3-1
J gene: TRBJ2-7
D gene: .

CDR3 DNA: TGCGCCACCTCCCCGGACAGGACCTATGAAAAACTGTTTTTT
CDR3 protein: CATSPDRTYEKLFF
clone size: .
V gene: TRBV4-1
J gene: TRBJ1-4
D gene: TRBD1

CDR3 DNA: TGTGCCAGCAGCCCAAGGACTAGCGGGAGGGGGCAAGAGACCCAGTACTTC
CDR3 protein: CASSPRTSGRGQETQYF
clone size: .
V gene: TRBV5-4
J gene: TRBJ2-5
D gene: TRBD2

CDR3 DNA: TGTGCCAGCAGTCTCTCCTCCAAATCGCGGACGGTAACCAGCTCCTACGAGCAGTACTTC
CDR3 protein: CASSLSSKSRTVTSSYEQYF
clone size: many
V gene: TRBV6-1
J gene: TRBJ2-7
D gene: .

CDR3 DNA: TGTGCCTGGAGTGTTCGATATGGCTACACCTTC
CDR3 protein: CAWSVRYGYTF
clone size: many
V gene: TRBV30
J gene: TRBJ1-2
D gene: .

CDR3 DNA: TGTGCCAGCAGCGTAGGGGGAGGGCAAGAGACCCAGTACTTC
CDR3 protein: CASSVGGGQETQYF
clone size: .
V gene: TRBV9
J gene: TRBJ2-5
D gene: TRBD2

CDR3 DNA: TGTGCCACCCAGGGAGGACGTGCAGATACGCAGTATTTT
CDR3 protein: CATQGGRADTQYF
clone size: few
V gene: TRBV24-1
J gene: TRBJ2-3
D gene: .

CDR3 DNA: TGTGCCAGCACCCCACAGATCATGAACACTGAAGCTTTCTTT
CDR3 protein: CASTPQIMNTEAFF
clone size: many
V gene: TRBV3-1
J gene: TRBJ1-1
D gene: .

CDR3 DNA: TGTGCCAGCAGCCCGTCCACGGGGACAGGGTCCGAGCAGTACTTC
CDR3 protein: CASSPSTGTGSEQYF
clone size: many
V gene: TRBV7-6
J gene: TRBJ2-7
D gene: TRBD1

CDR3 DNA: TGTGCCAGCCGCGGGACAGGGAGCACAGATACGCAGTATTTT
CDR3 protein: CASRGTGSTDTQYF
clone size: many
V gene: TRBV3-1
J gene: TRBJ2-3
D gene: TRBD1

CDR3 DNA: TGTGCCAGCAGTTTCCCCGGGACGTCAAGACCGCAGTATTTT
CDR3 protein: CASSFPGTSRPQYF
clone size: many
V gene: TRBV28
J gene: TRBJ2-3
D gene: .

CDR3 DNA: TGCGCCAGCAGCTTGGATCGGACAGGCGAAAAACTGTTTTTT
CDR3 protein: CASSLDRTGEKLFF
clone size: many
V gene: TRBV5-1
J gene: TRBJ1-4
D gene: TRBD1

CDR3 DNA: TGTGCCAGCAGCTTGGAGGCCGGGAGAGGGACCCAGTACTTC
CDR3 protein: CASSLEAGRGTQYF
clone size: .
V gene: TRBV11-2
J gene: TRBJ2-5
D gene: .

CDR3 DNA: TGTGCCAGCAGCCCTCGGACTAGCCGCGGGAATGAGCAGTTCTTC
CDR3 protein: CASSPRTSRGNEQFF
clone size: .
V gene: TRBV3-1
J gene: TRBJ2-1
D gene: TRBD2

CDR3 DNA: TGCAGTGCCACCCCGGGCTTCCCTTCCTACGAGCAGTACTTC
CDR3 protein: CSATPGFPSYEQYF
clone size: many
V gene: TRBV20-1
J gene: TRBJ2-7
D gene: .

CDR3 DNA: TGTGCCAGCAGTTTTAAGCGGGACCACACAGATACGCAGTATTTT
CDR3 protein: CASSFKRDHTDTQYF
clone size: .
V gene: TRBV12-3/TRBV12-4
J gene: TRBJ2-3
D gene: TRBD2

CDR3 DNA: TGTGCCAGCAGCGTAGTATTATCCTCCGAGCAGTACTTC
CDR3 protein: CASSVVLSSEQYF
clone size: .
V gene: TRBV28
J gene: TRBJ2-7
D gene: .

CDR3 DNA: TGTGCCAGCAGCTTAGCTGGGAGATGTAACTATGGCTACACCTTC
CDR3 protein: CASSLAGRCNYGYTF
clone size: few
V gene: TRBV7-9
J gene: TRBJ1-2
D gene: .

CDR3 DNA: TGCAGTGCTAGAGCCAGACTAGCGGGAGGGAATGAGCAGTTCTTC
CDR3 protein: CSARARLAGGNEQFF
clone size: many
V gene: TRBV20-1
J gene: TRBJ2-1
D gene: TRBD2

CDR3 DNA: TGCAGTGCTAGAGACGAGGTGGACAGGGGTAATGAGCAGTTCTTC
CDR3 protein: CSARDEVDRGNEQFF
clone size: many
V gene: TRBV20-1
J gene: TRBJ2-1
D gene: TRBD1

CDR3 DNA: TGTGCCAGCAGTCCCCACGAAGTCGGCCAACCCTACGAGCAGTACTTC
CDR3 protein: CASSPHEVGQPYEQYF
clone size: few
V gene: TRBV6-1
J gene: TRBJ2-7
D gene: .

CDR3 DNA: TGTGCCAGCAGTGCCGGGAATGGCAATCAGCCCCAGCATTTT
CDR3 protein: CASSAGNGNQPQHF
clone size: many
V gene: TRBV12-3/TRBV12-4
J gene: TRBJ1-5
D gene: .

CDR3 DNA: TGTGCCAGCAGTTTTGGGACAGGTATCTCCGAGCAGTACTTC
CDR3 protein: CASSFGTGISEQYF
clone size: many
V gene: TRBV12-3/TRBV12-4
J gene: TRBJ2-7
D gene: TRBD1

CDR3 DNA: TGTGCCAGCAGCCCTAGAGGAGACGGGAGCTCTGGAAACACCATATATTTT
CDR3 protein: CASSPRGDGSSGNTIYF
clone size: .
V gene: TRBV9
J gene: TRBJ1-3
D gene: .